These 23 T cell receptor beta chains share one sample of origin, sequenced in a study of regulatory T cells in long-lasting Graves disease. Indicated time point: persistent/refractory GD, antithyroid drugs over 5 years with positive TRAb. Making the TCR library involved RNA that had been extracted from PBMCs. Construction of the TCR beta libraries employed iRepertoire HTBI primers in conjunction with Arm-PCR of CDR3 regions. TCRdb reprocessed the multiplex PCR reads via MiXCR and lists one record per CDR3 protein. The sample includes roughly 490,000 distinct CDR3 sequences, 20% to 25% of them seen just once. Sequencing was performed on peripheral blood mononuclear cells (PBMCs), taken when the disease was refractory, from a patient treated with antithyroid drugs. The receptors originated from a female donor with Graves disease.

The chain carries TRBV28 and TRBJ2-1; TRBD2 matches 9 bases. The germline V gene encodes CDR1 MDHEN and CDR2 SYDVKM. V lost 5 bases and J lost 3; bases outside the gene matches: 5. This CDR3 is 15 amino acids long. As DNA, the CDR3 is TGTGCCAGCAGTCAATCTAGCGGGATCTACAATGAGCAGTTCTTC. Protein sequence: CASSQSSGIYNEQFF.

V and J are TRBV11-3 and TRBJ2-3; D is perhaps TRBD1 (5 bases). CDR3 length: 14 amino acids. The V end lost 3 bases, the J end lost 0 bases, and 7 bases lay between the germline ends. Germline-derived CDR1 and CDR2 are SGHNT and YENEEA. The CDR3 nucleotides read TGTGCCAGCAGCTTCCAGGGAAGCACAGATACGCAGTATTTT. Amino acids: CASSFQGSTDTQYF. The full variable domain, with the rest looked up from reference TRBV11-3 and TRBJ2-3, is EAGVVQSPRYKIIEKKQPVAFWCNPISGHNTLYWYLQNLGQGPELLIRYENEEAVDDSQLPKDRFSAERLKGVDSTLKIQPAELGDSAVYLCASSFQGSTDTQYFGPGTRLTVL.

DNA of the CDR3: TGTGCCTGGAGTGGGTTGCGGGGGTCCTACGAGCAGTACTTC. Translation: CAWSGLRGSYEQYF. This chain uses TRBV30 with TRBJ2-7, with 7 bases fitting TRBD2. Trimming took 1 base from V and 1 from J; bases not matched to a gene: 4. Germline CDR1 reads GTSNPN; CDR2 reads SVGIG (reference sequence). This CDR3 has 14 residues.

This chain uses TRBV3-1 with TRBJ1-4; weak D call: TRBD1 (5 bases). Germline loops: CDR1 LGHDT, CDR2 YNNKEL (reference sequence). With 4 bases removed from V and 7 bases from J, the gap between germline ends came to 13 bases. The CDR3 spans 14 residues. The CDR3 loop reads CASSPPLRGEKLFF. In DNA form, the CDR3 reads TGTGCCAGCAGCCCCCCGCTAAGGGGTGAAAAACTGTTTTTT.

The table lists this clonotype with many counts. This chain links TRBV3-1 with TRBJ1-2; TRBD1 aligns across 7 bases. J was trimmed by 4 bases and V by 1 base; bases with no gene match: 3. CDR1 is LGHDT and CDR2 is YNNKEL in the germline V gene (reference sequence). The CDR3 loop spans 14 amino acids. The DNA of the CDR3 is TGTGCCAGCAGCCAAGGACAGGGAGTCTATGGCTACACCTTC. It yields the protein CASSQGQGVYGYTF.

The CDR3 DNA reads TGTGCCAGCAGCTTAATACCCCCAAGGGAGCAGTACTTC. The encoded protein is CASSLIPPREQYF. This chain uses TRBV7-3 with TRBJ2-7, with no clear D. Germline V gene lookup returns CDR1 SGHTA and CDR2 FQGTGA. This CDR3 has 13 residues. The V end was cut by 1 base, the J end by 7 bases, with 11 bases between. Full variable domain (rest looked up from reference TRBV7-3 and TRBJ2-7): GAGVSQTPSNKVTEKGKYVELRCDPISGHTALYWYRQSLGQGPEFLIYFQGTGAADDSGLPNDRFFAVRPEGSVSTLKIQRTERGDSAVYLCASSLIPPREQYFGPGTRLTVT.

This clonotype was found a few times. CDR3 coding DNA: TGTGCCAGCAGTTCGGGGGTTCCGGACAATGAGCAGTTCTTC. The encoded protein is CASSSGVPDNEQFF. The rearrangement uses TRBV12-3 or TRBV12-4 and TRBJ2-1; TRBD2 is a possible D gene (6 bases). Between the trimmed V and J ends, which lost 4 bases and 5 bases, there was a span of 12 bases. The CDR3 consists of 14 residues.

This clonotype was recorded once. The gene calls are TRBV19 and TRBJ2-2; 11 nucleotides match TRBD2. The V gene's germline CDR1 is LNHDA and CDR2 SQIVND (reference sequence). This CDR3 has 17 residues. The junction had 10 bases not matched to a gene; V was cut back by 0 bases and J by 10 bases. The CDR3 sequence is CASSIDLYELAGEELFF. DNA of the CDR3: TGTGCCAGTAGTATAGATCTATATGAACTAGCGGGAGAGGAGCTGTTTTTT.

Many counts were recorded for this clonotype. This rearrangement joins TRBV27 to TRBJ2-7, with 10 bases matching TRBD2. With V trimmed by 5 bases and J by 0 bases, 4 bases remained unmatched. This CDR3 has 15 amino acids. From germline, CDR1 is MNHEY and CDR2 SMNVEV (reference sequence). The CDR3 DNA reads TGTGCCAGCAGTCCACTAGCGGGGAGCTCCTACGAGCAGTACTTC. It codes for CASSPLAGSSYEQYF.

This chain joins TRBV6-2 or TRBV6-3 and TRBJ1-2; D perhaps matches TRBD1 (5 bases). The V end lost 6 bases, the J end lost 3 bases, and 20 bases lay between the germline ends. CDR1 is MNHEY and CDR2 is SVGEGT in the germline V gene. The CDR3 is made up of 16 amino acids. The CDR3 reads CASSLTRDGTHYGYTF. The CDR3, as DNA: TGTGCCAGCAGCCTGACCCGGGACGGGACCCACTATGGCTACACCTTC.

This chain joins TRBV29-1 and TRBJ2-5, with D possibly being TRBD1 (6 bases). Between the trimmed V and J ends, which lost 8 bases and 4 bases, there was a span of 14 bases. The CDR3 contains 12 residues. The germline V gene encodes CDR1 SQVTM and CDR2 ANQGSEA. For the CDR3, the DNA is TGCAGCATGCAGGGGACGGGAGAGACCCAGTACTTC. It specifies CSMQGTGETQYF.

In its sample, this clonotype was seen a few times. The CDR3 nucleotides read TGCAGCGCAAATGACAGGGGTAATGAAAAACTGTTTTTT. Protein: CSANDRGNEKLFF. The V and J genes are TRBV29-1 and TRBJ1-4; 8 nucleotides match TRBD1. This CDR3 is 13 amino acids long. Germline V CDR1 and CDR2: SQVTM, ANQGSEA. V lost 7 bases and J lost 4; bases outside the gene matches: 5.

In this sample, this clonotype turned up a few times. J is TRBJ2-4 and V is TRBV11-1; 9 bases line up with TRBD1. CDR3 length equals 15 residues. With 5 bases clipped from V and 6 bases from J, the junction kept 8 bases outside the gene matches. The germline V gene encodes CDR1 SGHAT and CDR2 FQDESV (reference sequence). CDR3 sequence reads: CASSPPGTGINIQYF. The CDR3 nucleotides are TGTGCCAGCAGCCCCCCCGGGACAGGGATAAACATTCAGTACTTC.

In this sample, this clonotype turned up many times. The rearrangement links TRBV6-5 to TRBJ2-7; tentative D call: TRBD2 (6 bases). CDR1 is MNHEY and CDR2 is SVGAGI in the germline V gene. V lost 4 bases and J 7 bases, leaving 23 bases between the germline ends. CDR3 length: 16 residues. The CDR3 spells CASSFSRDFGTKEQYF. CDR3 in DNA: TGTGCCAGCAGTTTCTCCCGGGACTTCGGAACGAAAGAGCAGTACTTC.

This clonotype was seen at least ten times. This sequence joins TRBV5-4 and TRBJ2-7, with D unresolved. Germline V CDR1 and CDR2: SGHNT, YYREEE (reference sequence). The CDR3 extends over 13 amino acids. The germline V and J ends were trimmed by 3 bases and 2 bases, with 9 bases remaining between them. Here the CDR3 DNA reads TGTGCCAGCAGCTCGTTCCATACCTACGAGCAGTACTTC. Protein product: CASSSFHTYEQYF.

J is TRBJ1-1 and V is TRBV7-2, with D uncertain. Germline V CDR1 and CDR2: SGHTA, FQGNSA. CDR3 length equals 15 residues. V gave up 2 bases and J gave up 2 bases, with 12 bases separating them. The chain's CDR3 is CASSLNIGLNTEAFF. CDR3 bases: TGTGCCAGCAGCTTAAACATAGGACTAAACACTGAAGCTTTCTTT.

Comments on this clonotype: The junction shows a germline mismatch at one end, possibly a read error. The CDR3 region has the DNA TGTGCCAGTAGTATGAACCCGACGTGGGGAAGCAATCAGTCCCAGCATTTT. This encodes CASSMNPTWGSNQSQHF. The chain has TRBV19 and TRBJ1-5; D is unclear. Germline values: CDR1 LNHDA, CDR2 SQIVND (reference sequence). This CDR3 has 17 residues.

DNA for the CDR3: TGTGCCAGCAGTTCCCAGGACTCTGGAAACACCATATATTTT. Amino acid sequence: CASSSQDSGNTIYF. The J gene is TRBJ1-3, the V gene TRBV28; D is undetermined. Per the germline V gene, CDR1 is MDHEN and CDR2 is SYDVKM. This CDR3 comprises 14 residues. The ends were cut back, 4 bases at V and 0 bases at J, with 7 bases in the middle.

The sample holds a few counts of this clonotype. The chain is built from TRBV7-3 and TRBJ2-7; TRBD1 agrees at 12 bases. With V trimmed by 0 bases and J by 5 bases, 2 bases remained unmatched. CDR3 length: 15 amino acids. CDR1 SGHTA and CDR2 FQGTGA come from the germline V gene. The CDR3 coding sequence is TGTGCCAGCAGCTTAACGGGGACAGGGGGCAACGAGCAGTACTTC. Amino acids: CASSLTGTGGNEQYF.

This clonotype showed up many times. The rearrangement links TRBV7-2 to TRBJ1-1; no clear D gene. Per germline, CDR1 SGHTA and CDR2 FQGNSA. The CDR3 extends over 13 amino acids. Trimming shortened V by 0 bases and J by 1 base, and 3 bases separated the two germline ends. The CDR3 sequence is CASSLAWNTEAFF. CDR3 nucleotides: TGTGCCAGCAGCTTAGCTTGGAACACTGAAGCTTTCTTT.

A few counts support this clonotype. CDR3 coding DNA: TGTGCCAGCAGCTTTCAAGTGGGAGGCTCCTACGAGCAGTACTTC. This sequence encodes CASSFQVGGSYEQYF. V is TRBV7-2 and J is TRBJ2-7, with D perhaps matching TRBD2 (6 bases). Trimming took 3 bases from V and 0 from J, leaving 12 bases between them. CDR1 SGHTA and CDR2 FQGNSA come from the germline V gene. The CDR3 spans 15 residues. The variable domain in full, with the rest retrieved from reference TRBV7-2 and TRBJ2-7, is GAGVSQSPSNKVTEKGKDVELRCDPISGHTALYWYRQSLGQGLEFLIYFQGNSAPDKSGLPSDRFSAERTGGSVSTLTIQRTQQEDSAVYLCASSFQVGGSYEQYFGPGTRLTVT.

This clonotype has a count of ten or more. The chain joins TRBV6-2 or TRBV6-3 to TRBJ1-5; D ambiguous. The CDR3 totals 14 residues. V was trimmed by 4 bases and J by 3 bases, leaving 10 bases between them. The germline V gene encodes CDR1 MNHEY and CDR2 SVGEGT. The CDR3 loop is CASSSGSLNQPQHF. The CDR3, as DNA: TGTGCCAGCAGTTCGGGTTCCCTCAATCAGCCCCAGCATTTT.

The rearrangement uses TRBV19 and TRBJ2-7, with TRBD2 matching over 9 bases. Trimming removed 7 bases from V and 7 bases from J; junction bases left unmatched: 8. Germline lookup yields CDR1 LNHDA and CDR2 SQIVND (reference sequence). The CDR3 totals 13 residues. The CDR3 coding sequence is TGTGCCAGTAAAAACTCAGCGGGAGGTGAGCAGTACTTC. Translating it yields CASKNSAGGEQYF.